A selection of T cell receptor beta chains follows, all from one sample in a study of T cell repertoires in cytomegalovirus infection. TCRdb reprocessed the reads with MiXCR, giving one entry per CDR3 protein. The data contain some 240,000 distinct CDR3 sequences, more than 15% of them singletons. Input material: CD8+ T cells from PBMCs. All receptors derive from a human donor in good health (CMV status not recorded). Some clones in this sample may be carry-over from other donors' samples. Both conserved end residues are part of each CDR3. D genes are given only for firm matches. The listing skips clone size in some rows; elsewhere it reads once, few, many or a size class.

D gene: .; V gene: TRBV12-3/TRBV12-4; J gene: TRBJ2-5; clone size: few; CDR3 protein: CASSFSVTSQETQYF; CDR3 DNA: TGTGCCAGCAGTTTTTCAGTAACTAGCCAAGAGACCCAGTACTTC
D gene: .; V gene: TRBV29-1; J gene: TRBJ2-3; clone size: .; CDR3 protein: CSVEVEGDPDTQYF; CDR3 DNA: TGCAGCGTTGAAGTAGAAGGGGACCCAGATACGCAGTATTTT
D gene: TRBD1; V gene: TRBV29-1; J gene: TRBJ2-5; clone size: .; CDR3 protein: CSAGQGAGETQYF; CDR3 DNA: TGCAGCGCGGGACAGGGGGCCGGAGAGACCCAGTACTTC
D gene: TRBD1; V gene: TRBV28; J gene: TRBJ2-3; clone size: few; CDR3 protein: CASSLYQGATDTQYF; CDR3 DNA: TGTGCCAGCAGTTTATATCAGGGGGCGACAGATACGCAGTATTTT
D gene: TRBD1; V gene: TRBV6-5; J gene: TRBJ1-2; clone size: many; CDR3 protein: CASSLSRDSYGYTF; CDR3 DNA: TGTGCCAGCAGTTTATCCCGGGACAGCTATGGCTACACCTTC
D gene: TRBD1; V gene: TRBV20-1; J gene: TRBJ1-4; clone size: .; CDR3 protein: CSARVGQNEKLFF; CDR3 DNA: TGCAGTGCTAGAGTGGGACAGAATGAAAAACTGTTTTTT
D gene: TRBD1; V gene: TRBV20-1; J gene: TRBJ2-1; clone size: .; CDR3 protein: CSARRQGTYNEQFF; CDR3 DNA: TGCAGTGCTAGGCGACAGGGGACCTACAATGAGCAGTTCTTC
D gene: TRBD1; V gene: TRBV6-1; J gene: TRBJ1-1; clone size: many; CDR3 protein: CASSDDRGYTEAFF; CDR3 DNA: TGTGCCAGCAGTGATGACAGGGGATACACTGAAGCTTTCTTT
D gene: .; V gene: TRBV4-2; J gene: TRBJ1-1; clone size: .; CDR3 protein: CASSPLTQGKDTEAFF; CDR3 DNA: TGTGCCAGCAGCCCTCTTACCCAGGGGAAGGACACTGAAGCTTTCTTT
D gene: TRBD1; V gene: TRBV5-1; J gene: TRBJ2-7; clone size: .; CDR3 protein: CASSAGRAGGFYYEQYF; CDR3 DNA: TGCGCCAGCAGCGCCGGAAGGGCAGGGGGCTTTTACTACGAGCAGTACTTC
D gene: TRBD1; V gene: TRBV20-1; J gene: TRBJ1-6; clone size: .; CDR3 protein: CSANRQGDSPLHF; CDR3 DNA: TGCAGTGCAAATAGACAGGGGGATTCACCCCTCCACTTT
D gene: .; V gene: TRBV28; J gene: TRBJ2-7; clone size: .; CDR3 protein: CASSPTGLGSYEQYF; CDR3 DNA: TGTGCCAGCAGTCCGACAGGTTTGGGCTCCTACGAGCAGTACTTC
D gene: .; V gene: TRBV6-6; J gene: TRBJ1-5; clone size: .; CDR3 protein: CASSLDGFSNQPQHF; CDR3 DNA: TGTGCCAGCAGTCTCGACGGGTTTAGCAATCAGCCCCAGCATTTT
D gene: TRBD1; V gene: TRBV7-2; J gene: TRBJ2-7; clone size: many; CDR3 protein: CASSPGGGYEQYF; CDR3 DNA: TGTGCCAGCAGCCCAGGGGGCGGCTACGAGCAGTACTTC
D gene: .; V gene: TRBV9; J gene: TRBJ1-1; clone size: few; CDR3 protein: CASSSQRHPLNTEAFF; CDR3 DNA: TGTGCCAGCAGCTCACAACGACACCCTTTGAACACTGAAGCTTTCTTT
D gene: .; V gene: TRBV2; J gene: TRBJ1-3; clone size: many; CDR3 protein: CAISTSYTDSGGNTIYF; CDR3 DNA: TGTGCCATCTCGACTAGTTATACTGATTCGGGTGGAAACACCATATATTTT
D gene: .; V gene: TRBV4-1; J gene: TRBJ2-2; clone size: few; CDR3 protein: CASSLRAMNTRELFF; CDR3 DNA: TGCGCCAGCAGCCTGCGGGCAATGAACACCAGGGAGCTGTTTTTT
D gene: .; V gene: TRBV5-5; J gene: TRBJ1-3; clone size: few; CDR3 protein: CASSLEAGLGNTIYF; CDR3 DNA: TGTGCCAGCAGCTTAGAGGCCGGTCTAGGAAACACCATATATTTT
D gene: .; V gene: TRBV7-8; J gene: TRBJ2-1; clone size: many; CDR3 protein: CASSQGPQEERNEQFF; CDR3 DNA: TGTGCCAGCAGCCAAGGCCCACAAGAAGAGAGGAATGAGCAGTTCTTC
D gene: .; V gene: TRBV7-6; J gene: TRBJ1-5; clone size: many; CDR3 protein: CASSFGSGNQPQHF; CDR3 DNA: TGTGCCAGCAGCTTTGGTTCGGGGAATCAGCCCCAGCATTTT
D gene: .; V gene: TRBV29-1; J gene: TRBJ2-7; clone size: once; CDR3 protein: CSVEAGYNYEQYF; CDR3 DNA: TGCAGCGTTGAAGCAGGGTACAACTACGAGCAGTACTTC
D gene: TRBD1; V gene: TRBV4-1; J gene: TRBJ2-3; clone size: many; CDR3 protein: CASGGGGGQGVGDTQYF; CDR3 DNA: TGCGCCAGCGGGGGAGGGGGGGGACAGGGAGTCGGAGATACGCAGTATTTT
D gene: TRBD2; V gene: TRBV2; J gene: TRBJ2-1; clone size: few; CDR3 protein: CASSDFLAGLNNEQFF; CDR3 DNA: TGTGCCAGCAGTGACTTCCTAGCGGGGCTAAACAATGAGCAGTTCTTC
D gene: TRBD2; V gene: TRBV7-6; J gene: TRBJ2-2; clone size: many; CDR3 protein: CASSLLAGVIANTGELFF; CDR3 DNA: TGTGCCAGCAGCTTATTGGCGGGGGTTATCGCGAACACCGGGGAGCTGTTTTTT
D gene: .; V gene: TRBV7-2; J gene: TRBJ1-6; clone size: many; CDR3 protein: CASSPMGNSPLHF; CDR3 DNA: TGTGCCAGCAGCCCAATGGGTAATTCACCCCTCCACTTT
D gene: .; V gene: TRBV4-1; J gene: TRBJ1-5; clone size: many; CDR3 protein: CASGVLDNGNQPQHF; CDR3 DNA: TGCGCCAGCGGAGTACTTGACAACGGCAATCAGCCCCAGCATTTT
D gene: .; V gene: TRBV28; J gene: TRBJ2-5; clone size: many; CDR3 protein: CASSTPRRWETQYF; CDR3 DNA: TGTGCCAGCAGCACCCCCCGGAGGTGGGAGACCCAGTACTTC
D gene: TRBD1; V gene: TRBV4-1; J gene: TRBJ1-1; clone size: .; CDR3 protein: CASSQAELDRVNTEAFF; CDR3 DNA: TGCGCCAGCAGCCAAGCAGAATTGGACAGGGTGAACACTGAAGCTTTCTTT
D gene: .; V gene: TRBV27; J gene: TRBJ1-6; clone size: many; CDR3 protein: CASGVNSYNSPLHF; CDR3 DNA: TGTGCCAGCGGAGTCAACTCCTATAATTCACCCCTCCACTTT
D gene: .; V gene: TRBV28; J gene: TRBJ2-7; clone size: many; CDR3 protein: CASSRDSYEQYF; CDR3 DNA: TGTGCCAGCAGCCGAGACAGCTACGAGCAGTACTTC
D gene: .; V gene: TRBV28; J gene: TRBJ1-1; clone size: .; CDR3 protein: CASSWVQEAFF; CDR3 DNA: TGTGCCAGCAGTTGGGTCCAGGAAGCTTTCTTT
D gene: .; V gene: TRBV5-6; J gene: TRBJ2-2; clone size: many; CDR3 protein: CASSLSPNTGELFF; CDR3 DNA: TGTGCCAGCAGCTTAAGTCCGAACACCGGGGAGCTGTTTTTT
D gene: TRBD1; V gene: TRBV19; J gene: TRBJ1-2; clone size: many; CDR3 protein: CASSPGQGDYGYTF; CDR3 DNA: TGTGCCAGTAGCCCCGGACAGGGGGATTATGGCTACACCTTC
D gene: TRBD1; V gene: TRBV7-4; J gene: TRBJ1-1; clone size: .; CDR3 protein: CVSSSGQGGTEAFF; CDR3 DNA: TGTGTCAGCAGCTCCGGACAGGGCGGAACTGAAGCTTTCTTT
D gene: TRBD1; V gene: TRBV29-1; J gene: TRBJ1-2; clone size: .; CDR3 protein: CSVVGTGGGYTF; CDR3 DNA: TGCAGCGTTGTGGGGACAGGGGGAGGCTACACCTTC
D gene: .; V gene: TRBV20-1; J gene: TRBJ2-5; clone size: once; CDR3 protein: CSAPRGILETQYF; CDR3 DNA: TGCAGTGCTCCGAGAGGAATCCTAGAGACCCAGTACTTC
D gene: TRBD2; V gene: TRBV7-2; J gene: TRBJ2-1; clone size: .; CDR3 protein: CASSFLLRLAGDNEQFF; CDR3 DNA: TGTGCCAGCAGCTTCCTGCTTAGACTAGCGGGGGACAATGAGCAGTTCTTC
D gene: .; V gene: TRBV6-5; J gene: TRBJ2-2; clone size: many; CDR3 protein: CASSYSGSSTGGELFF; CDR3 DNA: TGTGCCAGCAGTTACTCTGGGAGCAGCACTGGCGGGGAGCTGTTTTTT
D gene: .; V gene: TRBV19; J gene: TRBJ1-1; clone size: many; CDR3 protein: CASSHGLMNTEAFF; CDR3 DNA: TGTGCCAGTAGTCACGGGCTTATGAACACTGAAGCTTTCTTT
D gene: TRBD1; V gene: TRBV4-3; J gene: TRBJ2-6; clone size: once; CDR3 protein: CASSQDGTGTSGANVLTF; CDR3 DNA: TGCGCCAGCAGCCAAGATGGGACAGGGACCTCTGGGGCCAACGTCCTGACTTTC
D gene: .; V gene: TRBV28; J gene: TRBJ1-2; clone size: few; CDR3 protein: CASSWETDLGYYGYTF; CDR3 DNA: TGTGCCAGCAGTTGGGAGACAGACCTGGGGTACTATGGCTACACCTTC
D gene: .; V gene: TRBV2; J gene: TRBJ1-3; clone size: few; CDR3 protein: CASLRTVGNTIYF; CDR3 DNA: TGTGCCAGCTTACGGACTGTTGGAAACACCATATATTTT
D gene: .; V gene: TRBV2; J gene: TRBJ2-3; clone size: few; CDR3 protein: CASSPGLKSTDTQYF; CDR3 DNA: TGTGCCAGCAGTCCCGGACTCAAGAGCACAGATACGCAGTATTTT
D gene: .; V gene: TRBV29-1; J gene: TRBJ2-2; clone size: many; CDR3 protein: CSVLKSTGELFF; CDR3 DNA: TGCAGCGTCCTCAAAAGTACCGGGGAGCTGTTTTTT
D gene: .; V gene: TRBV7-2; J gene: TRBJ2-1; clone size: many; CDR3 protein: CASSPGTPNNEQFF; CDR3 DNA: TGTGCCAGCAGCCCCGGGACTCCTAACAATGAGCAGTTCTTC
D gene: .; V gene: TRBV5-5; J gene: TRBJ2-5; clone size: many; CDR3 protein: CASSATVKETQYF; CDR3 DNA: TGTGCCAGCAGCGCGACAGTTAAAGAGACCCAGTACTTC
D gene: .; V gene: TRBV20-1; J gene: TRBJ1-1; clone size: few; CDR3 protein: CSARDTGRTEAFF; CDR3 DNA: TGCAGTGCTAGAGATACGGGGCGGACTGAAGCTTTCTTT
D gene: .; V gene: TRBV28; J gene: TRBJ2-1; clone size: many; CDR3 protein: CASSDGGYNEQFF; CDR3 DNA: TGTGCCAGCAGTGACGGGGGTTACAATGAGCAGTTCTTC
D gene: .; V gene: TRBV12-3/TRBV12-4; J gene: TRBJ1-5; clone size: many; CDR3 protein: CASSLSFRGGYSNQPQHF; CDR3 DNA: TGTGCCAGCAGCTTAAGTTTTAGGGGGGGCTATAGCAATCAGCCCCAGCATTTT
D gene: TRBD1; V gene: TRBV7-1; J gene: TRBJ1-1; clone size: few; CDR3 protein: CASSSGTGVHTEAFF; CDR3 DNA: TGTGCCAGCAGCTCTGGGACAGGGGTTCACACTGAAGCTTTCTTT